The sequence of this TCR beta chain was determined in a study of blood T cell repertoires in COVID-19. Study overall: Some COVID-19 samples were acute and others convalescent; all came from the United States, Italy and Spain. Sources were T cells, B-cell-depleted T cells, or PBMCs; the material itself was cDNA or gDNA.

The germline V gene has CDR1 SGHRS and CDR2 YFSETQ. The trim removed 4 bases at V and 8 bases at J, leaving 23 bases unmatched. The CDR3 length is 20 residues. In the study's own analysis: Reference gene primer amplification gave nucleated cell count estimates. Assay: immunoSEQ multiplex PCR; the TCRdb copy retains only in-frame clones and omits some. Clone size and the V and J calls come from that table; the DNA yielded D and trimming. The data contain over 85,000 clones, about 81% of them singletons. This clonotype was sampled from a man between 65 and 80 years old with acute or convalescent COVID-19. The V gene is TRBV5-1, the J gene TRBJ2-1, with 11 bases fitting TRBD2. Material: peripheral blood. This chain's CDR3 is CASSDTGAGTSGGKADEQFF. CDR3 bases: TGCGCCAGCAGCGACACAGGGGCTGGGACTAGCGGAGGGAAGGCGGATGAGCAGTTCTTC.